This T cell receptor beta chain was sequenced for a study of T cells after yellow fever vaccination. Study background: SMART-Seq v4 Ultra Low Input prepared libraries from low-cell fractions.

Note on this clonotype: What it binds is not known.

As TCR cDNA was made by 5'RACE template switching, a universal primer site and UMIs were added. One entry per CDR3 protein results from TCRdb running MiXCR on the 5' RACE reads. The data hold about 220,000 distinct CDR3 sequences, with 2.5% to 3.5% observed a single time. Germline lookup yields CDR1 LNHDA and CDR2 SQIVND (reference sequence). The CDR3 loop spans 15 amino acids. Trimming stripped 8 bases from V and 6 bases from J, with 19 bases between. Study-level results: Boosting was followed by the reappearance of most primary-vaccination clones (under 97% CD4, about 89% CD8). FACS-sorted repertoires might harbor abundant contaminating clonotypes from the bulk population.

J is TRBJ2-2 and V is TRBV19, with D possibly matching TRBD2 (5 bases). The receptor comes from a man aged 18 to 30 who received the YFV17D yellow fever vaccine. This sample comprised CD4+ T cells sorted from PBMCs, obtained 10 days after the yellow fever booster vaccination. The CDR3 DNA follows: TGTGCCAGTTCACACCCAACGGGATTTCCCGGGGAGCTGTTTTTT. Its protein product is CASSHPTGFPGELFF.